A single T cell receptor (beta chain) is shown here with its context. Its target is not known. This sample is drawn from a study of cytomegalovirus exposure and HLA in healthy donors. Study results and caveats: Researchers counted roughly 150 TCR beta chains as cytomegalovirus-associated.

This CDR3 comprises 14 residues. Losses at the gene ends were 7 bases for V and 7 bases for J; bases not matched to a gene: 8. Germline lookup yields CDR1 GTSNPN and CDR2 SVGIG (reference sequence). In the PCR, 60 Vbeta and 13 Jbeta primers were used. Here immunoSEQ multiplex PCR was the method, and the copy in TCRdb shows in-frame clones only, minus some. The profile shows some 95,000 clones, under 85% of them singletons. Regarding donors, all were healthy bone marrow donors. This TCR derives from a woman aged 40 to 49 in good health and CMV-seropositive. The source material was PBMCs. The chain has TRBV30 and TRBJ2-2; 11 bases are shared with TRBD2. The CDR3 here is CAFVSGRAHGELFF. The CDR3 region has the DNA TGTGCCTTTGTTAGCGGGAGGGCCCACGGGGAGCTGTTTTTT.